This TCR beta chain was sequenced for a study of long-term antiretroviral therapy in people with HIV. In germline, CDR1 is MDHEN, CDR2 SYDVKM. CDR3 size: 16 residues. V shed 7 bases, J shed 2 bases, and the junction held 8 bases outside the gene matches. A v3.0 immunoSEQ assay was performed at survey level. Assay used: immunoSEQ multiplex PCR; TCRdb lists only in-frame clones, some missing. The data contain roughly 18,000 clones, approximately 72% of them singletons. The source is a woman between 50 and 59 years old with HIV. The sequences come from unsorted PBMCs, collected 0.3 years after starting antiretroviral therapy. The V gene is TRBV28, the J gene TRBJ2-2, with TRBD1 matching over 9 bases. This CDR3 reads CASTRPGQGNTGELFF. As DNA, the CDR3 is TGTGCCAGCACCCGACCGGGACAGGGTAACACCGGGGAGCTGTTTTTT.